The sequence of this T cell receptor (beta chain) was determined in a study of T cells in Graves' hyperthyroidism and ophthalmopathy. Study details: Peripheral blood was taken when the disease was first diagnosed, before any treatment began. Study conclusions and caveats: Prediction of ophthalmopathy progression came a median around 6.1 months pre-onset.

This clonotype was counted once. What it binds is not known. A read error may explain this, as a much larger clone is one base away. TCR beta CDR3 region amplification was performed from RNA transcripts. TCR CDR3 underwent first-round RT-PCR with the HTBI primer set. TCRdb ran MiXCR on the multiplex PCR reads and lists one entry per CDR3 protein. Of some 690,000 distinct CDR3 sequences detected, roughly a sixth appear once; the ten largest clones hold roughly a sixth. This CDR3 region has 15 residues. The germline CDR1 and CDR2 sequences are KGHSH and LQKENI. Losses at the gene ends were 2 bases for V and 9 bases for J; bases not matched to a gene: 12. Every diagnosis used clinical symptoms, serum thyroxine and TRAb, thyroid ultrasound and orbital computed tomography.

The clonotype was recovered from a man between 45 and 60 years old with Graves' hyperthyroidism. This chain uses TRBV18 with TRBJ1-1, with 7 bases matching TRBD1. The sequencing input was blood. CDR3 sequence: CASSPVVDRQGKAFF. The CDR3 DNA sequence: TGTGCCAGCTCACCAGTGGTGGACAGGCAAGGAAAAGCTTTCTTT.